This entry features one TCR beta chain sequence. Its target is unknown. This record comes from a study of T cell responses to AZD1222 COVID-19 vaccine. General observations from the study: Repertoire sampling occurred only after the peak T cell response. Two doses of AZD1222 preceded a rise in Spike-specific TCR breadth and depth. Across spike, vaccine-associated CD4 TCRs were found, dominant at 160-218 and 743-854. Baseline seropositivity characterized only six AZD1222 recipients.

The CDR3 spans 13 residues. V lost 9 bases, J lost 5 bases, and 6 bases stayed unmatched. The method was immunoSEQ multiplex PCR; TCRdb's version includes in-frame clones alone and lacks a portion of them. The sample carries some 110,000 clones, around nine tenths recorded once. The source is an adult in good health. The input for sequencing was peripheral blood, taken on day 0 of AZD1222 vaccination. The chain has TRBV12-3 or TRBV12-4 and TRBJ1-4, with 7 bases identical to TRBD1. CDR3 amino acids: CASHRGSNEKLFF. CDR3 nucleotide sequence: TGTGCCAGTCACAGGGGATCGAATGAAAAACTGTTTTTT.